The TCR beta chain described here comes from a study of T cell responses to AZD1222 COVID-19 vaccine. Study summary: The study pooled second doses at about 4 or about 12 weeks. Study findings and constraints: Among AZD1222 vaccinees, only 5 to 7 were seropositive at baseline. There were repertoire samples only from the period after the peak T cell response. Nearly half of unique spike-specific TCRs reportedly avoided B.1.351 and B.1.1.7 mutated regions.

This CDR3 region has 13 residues. V was clipped by 4 bases and J by 3 bases, with 10 bases between them. Assay used: immunoSEQ multiplex PCR; TCRdb lists only in-frame clones, some missing. There are about 190,000 clones in the sample; roughly 90% occur only once, and over 0.75% lies in the top ten. Regarding this clone: The antigen is not known.

The TCR was taken from an adult in good health. The sample consisted of peripheral blood, taken on day 0 of AZD1222 vaccination. This chain uses TRBV12-3 or TRBV12-4 with TRBJ2-7; D is ambiguous. For the CDR3, the DNA is TGTGCCAGCAGTTCGGGCGAACGCTACGAGCAGTACTTC. Protein: CASSSGERYEQYF.